One sample yielded the 26 T cell receptor beta chains listed below, sequenced in a study of T cell repertoires in cytomegalovirus infection. MiXCR, applied by TCRdb to the reads, yields one record per CDR3 protein. In the table there are more than 150,000 distinct CDR3 sequences, roughly a fifth of which are singletons. The sample taken for sequencing was PBMCs. These receptors came from a human donor in good health (CMV status not recorded). Some clones in this sample may be carry-over from other donors' samples.

This clonotype was seen ten or more times. The gene calls are TRBV4-3 and TRBJ2-7; 8 positions agree with TRBD1. V shed 3 bases, J shed 3 bases, and the junction held 10 bases outside the gene matches. This CDR3 is 16 amino acids long. Germline lookup yields CDR1 LGHNA and CDR2 YSLEER. The CDR3 protein is CASSHSATGESYEQYF. The CDR3 DNA follows: TGCGCCAGCAGCCACTCTGCGACAGGGGAAAGCTACGAGCAGTACTTC.

This clonotype was detected many times. The chain carries TRBV7-9 and TRBJ1-2; D not certain. This CDR3 contains 14 residues. V was trimmed by 0 bases and J by 8 bases, leaving 13 bases between them. From germline, CDR1 is SEHNR and CDR2 FQNEAQ (reference sequence). The CDR3 here is CASSLAAPQRGYTF. CDR3 in DNA: TGTGCCAGCAGCTTAGCTGCCCCCCAGAGGGGCTACACCTTC.

The chain uses TRBV7-9 and TRBJ2-5; the D call may be TRBD1 or TRBD2 (6 bases each). The CDR3 has 16 residues. The V and J ends lost 2 bases and 5 bases respectively, with 18 bases between them. From germline, CDR1 is SEHNR and CDR2 FQNEAQ (reference sequence). CDR3 amino acids: CASSLPSGATEETQYF. The DNA for the CDR3 is TGTGCCAGCAGCTTACCGTCGGGGGCGACGGAGGAGACCCAGTACTTC.

The J gene is TRBJ2-7, the V gene TRBV20-1; 8 bases map to TRBD2. CDR3 length: 14 amino acids. V was clipped by 1 base and J by 7 bases; unmatched bases: 9. CDR1 and CDR2 from the germline V gene are DFQATT and SNEGSKA (reference sequence). CDR3: CSARGEREFGEQYF. In nucleotides, the CDR3 is TGCAGTGCTAGAGGGGAGCGGGAGTTCGGGGAGCAGTACTTC.

This clonotype was found many times. This chain joins TRBV5-6 and TRBJ2-3; D ambiguous. The CDR3 has 13 residues. CDR1 SGHDT and CDR2 YYEEEE come from the germline V gene. Trimming left V 4 bases short and J 1 base short, with 7 bases between. DNA of the CDR3: TGTGCCAGCAGCCTACACCGCACAGATACGCAGTATTTT. It specifies CASSLHRTDTQYF. Combining the CDR3 with reference TRBV5-6 and TRBJ2-3 gives the whole variable domain DAGVTQSPTHLIKTRGQQVTLRCSPKSGHDTVSWYQQALGQGPQFIFQYYEEEERQRGNFPDRFSGHQFPNYSSELNVNALLLGDSALYLCASSLHRTDTQYFGPGTRLTVL.

The chain carries TRBV12-3 or TRBV12-4 and TRBJ1-1; 11 bases match TRBD1. With 3 bases clipped from V and 4 bases from J, the junction kept 4 bases outside the gene matches. The length of the CDR3 is 15 residues. The CDR3 protein is CASSFQGQGGTEAFF. The DNA of the CDR3 is TGTGCCAGCAGTTTTCAGGGACAGGGGGGCACTGAAGCTTTCTTT.

The chain couples TRBV6-1 to TRBJ1-5; D perhaps matches TRBD1 (5 bases). The CDR3 runs to 13 residues. Germline V gene sequence: CDR1 MNHNS, CDR2 SASEGT. With 4 bases removed from V and 6 bases from J, the gap between germline ends came to 10 bases. This chain's CDR3 is CASSVEGLQPQHF. Here the CDR3 DNA reads TGTGCCAGCAGTGTTGAGGGGCTTCAGCCCCAGCATTTT.

This clonotype was seen only a few times. This rearrangement joins TRBV29-1 to TRBJ2-7; D is unresolved. The length of the CDR3 is 16 residues. V lost 1 base to trimming and J lost 5 bases, with 21 bases between them. Germline CDR1 reads SQVTM; CDR2 reads ANQGSEA. The DNA of the CDR3 is TGCAGCGTTGAAGTGGCAGGAGCGCCAAGGCCCAACGAGCAGTACTTC. As protein: CSVEVAGAPRPNEQYF.

There are many counts of this clonotype. The chain couples TRBV7-8 to TRBJ2-7; TRBD1 is a possible D gene (5 bases). Germline CDR1 is SGHVS and CDR2 is FQNEAQ. CDR3 size: 12 residues. V shed 5 bases and J shed 2 bases, with 7 bases lying between them. CDR3 in amino acids: CASSTDTYEQYF. The CDR3 DNA reads TGTGCCAGCAGCACGGACACCTACGAGCAGTACTTC.

The CDR3 DNA sequence: TGTGCCAGCAGCTTAGGGGTTTCCCGTAGCAATCAGCCCCAGCATTTT. Its protein is CASSLGVSRSNQPQHF. The chain has TRBV7-2 and TRBJ1-5; D remains ambiguous. V was trimmed by 1 base and J by 0 bases, leaving 10 bases between them. Per the germline V gene, CDR1 is SGHTA and CDR2 is FQGNSA. This CDR3 spans 16 amino acids. Complete variable domain (other parts from reference TRBV7-2 and TRBJ1-5): GAGVSQSPSNKVTEKGKDVELRCDPISGHTALYWYRQSLGQGLEFLIYFQGNSAPDKSGLPSDRFSAERTGGSVSTLTIQRTQQEDSAVYLCASSLGVSRSNQPQHFGDGTRLSIL.

This clonotype was counted at least ten times. CDR3 in amino acids: CASSLVSGQPQHF. CDR3 DNA: TGTGCCAGCAGCTTAGTCTCGGGACAGCCCCAGCATTTT. The chain is built from TRBV7-2 and TRBJ1-5; D not certain. V dropped 1 base and J dropped 7 bases, with 8 bases sitting between them. CDR1 and CDR2 from the germline V gene are SGHTA and FQGNSA. This CDR3 region has 13 residues.

The chain combines TRBV11-2 with TRBJ2-3; D may be TRBD2 (6 bases). The V end lost 4 bases, the J end lost 2 bases, and 19 bases lay between the germline ends. The CDR3 is 17 residues long. Germline values: CDR1 SGHAT, CDR2 FQNNGV. The CDR3 spells CASSSGLLRRSTDTQYF. The CDR3 coding sequence is TGTGCCAGCAGCTCGGGACTGTTGAGGCGGTCCACAGATACGCAGTATTTT.

In this sample, this clonotype turned up many times. CDR3 sequence reads: CASSPSADMNTEAFF. In DNA, the CDR3 is TGTGCCAGCAGCCCTTCGGCTGACATGAACACTGAAGCTTTCTTT. The J gene is TRBJ1-1, the V gene TRBV12-3 or TRBV12-4, with D unresolved. This CDR3 is built from 15 residues. Trimming took off 6 bases at V and 0 bases at J, with 14 bases between the two ends.

There are a few counts of this clonotype. CDR3 nucleotides: TGTGCCAGCAGTAAAACAGGGGCGTATCAGCCCCAGCATTTT. Amino acids: CASSKTGAYQPQHF. The rearrangement joins TRBV6-8 to TRBJ1-5, with TRBD1 identical over 7 bases. V lost 5 bases to trimming and J lost 5 bases; unmatched junction nucleotides: 6. The CDR3 is 14 amino acids. CDR1 is MNHGY, CDR2 SAAAGT, per germline.

With respect to this clonotype: A much larger clonotype is one base distant, so this may be a read error. This sequence joins TRBV7-9 and TRBJ2-7, with 7 bases identical to TRBD2. V dropped 6 bases and J dropped 5; count of bases not matched to a gene: 13. In germline, CDR1 is SEHNR, CDR2 FQNEAQ (reference sequence). This CDR3 is built from 15 residues. The CDR3 loop is CASSVRGGSMDEQYF. In DNA form, the CDR3 reads TGTGCCAGCAGTGTGAGGGGCGGGAGTATGGACGAGCAGTACTTC.

V and J are TRBV7-9 and TRBJ1-2; 8 nucleotides align to TRBD1. V gave up 6 bases and J gave up 6 bases; unmatched junction bases: 6. This CDR3 is 13 amino acids long. Germline V gene lookup returns CDR1 SEHNR and CDR2 FQNEAQ (reference sequence). This CDR3 reads CASSMPGQDGYTF. CDR3 bases: TGTGCCAGCAGTATGCCGGGACAGGATGGCTACACCTTC. The entire variable domain, with the rest obtained from reference TRBV7-9 and TRBJ1-2, is as follows: DTGVSQNPRHKITKRGQNVTFRCDPISEHNRLYWYRQTLGQGPEFLTYFQNEAQLEKSRLLSDRFSAERPKGSFSTLEIQRTEQGDSAMYLCASSMPGQDGYTFGSGTRLTVV.

This clonotype was seen many times. This chain uses TRBV28 with TRBJ1-4; 7 positions agree with TRBD1. Germline V lookup: CDR1 MDHEN, CDR2 SYDVKM. CDR3 length equals 15 residues. The ends lost 4 bases at V and 3 bases at J; junction bases unmatched: 5. CDR3 sequence: CASSSPGTANEKLFF. The CDR3 coding sequence is TGTGCCAGCAGTTCCCCCGGGACAGCTAATGAAAAACTGTTTTTT.

At least ten counts were recorded for this clonotype. This sequence joins TRBV28 and TRBJ1-4; 7 bases are a match to TRBD1. V lost 5 bases and J lost 3; bases outside the gene matches: 18. The CDR3 is 19 amino acids. Germline assignment: CDR1 MDHEN and CDR2 SYDVKM. The chain's CDR3 is CASSLPTGATALPNEKLFF. The CDR3 DNA sequence: TGTGCCAGCAGTCTACCAACAGGGGCCACCGCGCTTCCTAATGAAAAACTGTTTTTT.

This clonotype was picked up a small number of times. The chain recombines TRBV6-5 with TRBJ2-1; tentatively, D is TRBD2 (6 bases). Trimming pared 4 bases from V and 6 bases from J, leaving 16 bases between. The CDR3 spans 15 residues. Germline lookup yields CDR1 MNHEY and CDR2 SVGAGI. The CDR3 DNA reads as TGTGCCAGCAGTTCGTCGGGAGTTTTAGGCAATGAGCAGTTCTTC. Amino acid sequence: CASSSSGVLGNEQFF.

This clonotype was counted ten times or more. This chain uses TRBV11-2 with TRBJ2-7; D is undetermined. CDR1 is SGHAT and CDR2 is FQNNGV in the germline V gene. Trimming removed 4 bases from V and 5 bases from J, with 6 bases in between. The CDR3 is made up of 11 amino acids. DNA for the CDR3: TGTGCCAGCAGCTACCACGACGAGCAGTACTTC. Its translation is CASSYHDEQYF.

This chain uses TRBV5-4 with TRBJ2-2; 7 bases align to TRBD1. V trimming: 4 bases; J trimming: 4 bases; junction bases outside the gene matches: 7. This CDR3 is 15 amino acids long. The germline V gene has CDR1 SGHNT and CDR2 YYREEE (reference sequence). The CDR3 nucleotides are TGTGCCAGCAGCCCGACAGGGATGAGCACCGGGGAGCTGTTTTTT. Its translation is CASSPTGMSTGELFF.

This clonotype came up a few times. The genes are TRBV29-1 and TRBJ1-2; D perhaps matches TRBD1 (5 bases). V shed 3 bases and J shed 5 bases, with 10 bases lying between them. Germline lookup yields CDR1 SQVTM and CDR2 ANQGSEA. This CDR3 is 12 amino acids long. This chain's CDR3 is CSVDRWGYGYTF. The CDR3 DNA reads TGCAGCGTTGATCGGTGGGGGTATGGCTACACCTTC.

This clonotype was recorded at least ten times. This chain uses TRBV6-2 or TRBV6-3 with TRBJ1-4; D perhaps matches TRBD1 (5 bases). Germline CDR1 is MNHEY and CDR2 is SVGEGT. This CDR3 has 18 amino acids. With 7 bases removed from V and 3 bases from J, the gap between germline ends came to 24 bases. In DNA form, the CDR3 reads TGTGCCAGCACCGGAGCCCCGGGACGGGCAACCGCTAATGAAAAACTGTTTTTT. Protein product: CASTGAPGRATANEKLFF.

The gene calls are TRBV7-9 and TRBJ2-3; D not resolved. Germline loops: CDR1 SEHNR, CDR2 FQNEAQ (reference sequence). V lost 1 base and J lost 2, with 7 bases in between. This CDR3 is built from 14 residues. CDR3 in DNA: TGTGCCAGCAGCTTAGACGTCTCCACAGATACGCAGTATTTT. Its translation is CASSLDVSTDTQYF.

The chain recombines TRBV7-2 with TRBJ2-5; the D gene is possibly TRBD2 (6 bases). There are 14 residues in the CDR3. The germline V and J ends were trimmed by 2 bases and 3 bases, with 10 bases remaining between them. The germline V gene has CDR1 SGHTA and CDR2 FQGNSA. The CDR3 DNA sequence: TGTGCCAGCAGCTTATGGGCGGGAAAAGAGACCCAGTACTTC. It yields the protein CASSLWAGKETQYF.

The chain recombines TRBV29-1 with TRBJ2-1; D might be TRBD1 or TRBD2, each matching 5 bases. CDR1 is SQVTM and CDR2 is ANQGSEA in the germline V gene. The CDR3 is 15 residues long. V lost 5 bases to trimming and J lost 1 base, with 15 bases between them. In DNA, the CDR3 is TGCAGCGTTTGGGACGGACGGATGTCCTACAATGAGCAGTTCTTC. Its protein product is CSVWDGRMSYNEQFF.